Detailed here is one T cell receptor beta chain. The antigen is not known. Clones were sequenced by immunoSEQ multiplex PCR, and TCRdb holds only the in-frame ones, with some missing. The data show 28,000 or so clones, approximately 80% seen once. This sample was taken from a study of regulatory dendritic cells for organ transplantation. Notes on the study in general: Memory CD8+ clonal expansion seemed more limited with regulatory than mature dendritic cells.

Memory T cells were CD45RO+, naive were CD45RA+, sorted by FACS. The sample consisted of naive CD4+ T cells from blood. Subset meaning: CD45RA+ naive T cells. The origin of this receptor is a human donor in good health.

The CDR3 reads CASSLDPLSYNEQFF. CDR3 DNA: TGTGCCAGCAGCTTAGATCCCTTGTCCTACAATGAGCAGTTCTTC. V is TRBV11-2 and J is TRBJ2-1, with no clear D. Per the germline V gene, CDR1 is SGHAT and CDR2 is FQNNGV. V was shortened by 0 bases and J by 1 base, with 7 bases between the two germline ends. The CDR3 length is 15 residues.